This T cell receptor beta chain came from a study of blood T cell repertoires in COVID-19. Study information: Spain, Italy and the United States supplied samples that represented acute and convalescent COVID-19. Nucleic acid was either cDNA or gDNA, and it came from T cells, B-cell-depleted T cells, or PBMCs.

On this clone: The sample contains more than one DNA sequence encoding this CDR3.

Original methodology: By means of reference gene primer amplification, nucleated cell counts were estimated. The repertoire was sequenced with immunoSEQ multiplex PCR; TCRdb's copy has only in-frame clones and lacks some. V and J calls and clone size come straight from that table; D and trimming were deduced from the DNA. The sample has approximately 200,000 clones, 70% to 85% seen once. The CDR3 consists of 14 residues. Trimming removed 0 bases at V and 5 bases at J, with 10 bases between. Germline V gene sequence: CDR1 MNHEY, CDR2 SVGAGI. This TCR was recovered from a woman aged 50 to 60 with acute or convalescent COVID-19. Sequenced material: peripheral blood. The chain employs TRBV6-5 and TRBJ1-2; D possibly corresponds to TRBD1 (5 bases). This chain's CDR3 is CASSYSGGRYGYTF. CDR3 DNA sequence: TGTGCCAGCAGTTACTCTGGGGGGAGGTATGGCTACACCTTC.